This is a list of T cell receptor beta chains from one sample in a study of T cell changes during pregnancy in multiple sclerosis. Assay: immunoSEQ multiplex PCR; the TCRdb copy retains only in-frame clones and omits some. The sample carries about 13,000 clones, roughly 90% recorded once. The source material was CD8+ T cells from peripheral blood mononuclear cells, sampled after pregnancy. The receptors here all came from a female donor in good health, enrolled as a control in a pregnancy study. Each CDR3 is given with its conserved first and last residue. The order of the fields is V gene, D gene, J gene, CDR3 length, CDR3 protein. A D gene is named only where the DNA matches it firmly.

V gene: TRBV6-5; D gene: TRBD2; J gene: TRBJ2-3; CDR3 length: 15; CDR3 protein: CASSTTAGVADTRYF
V gene: TRBV2; D gene: NA; J gene: TRBJ1-5; CDR3 length: 13; CDR3 protein: CASRMSGLAPQHF
V gene: TRBV18; D gene: TRBD1; J gene: TRBJ2-5; CDR3 length: 16; CDR3 protein: CASSPLGGLVQETQYF
V gene: TRBV4-1; D gene: TRBD2; J gene: TRBJ2-3; CDR3 length: 19; CDR3 protein: CASSQGPGLAGELTDTQYF
V gene: TRBV6-4; D gene: NA; J gene: TRBJ2-1; CDR3 length: 15; CDR3 protein: CASSDESGAYNEQFF
V gene: TRBV7-9; D gene: NA; J gene: TRBJ2-7; CDR3 length: 13; CDR3 protein: CASRTGISYEQYF
V gene: TRBV29-1; D gene: NA; J gene: TRBJ2-5; CDR3 length: 12; CDR3 protein: CSVSGDGETQYF
V gene: TRBV7-9; D gene: TRBD2; J gene: TRBJ2-2; CDR3 length: 18; CDR3 protein: CASSLAGAGGFYTGELFF
V gene: TRBV9; D gene: TRBD2; J gene: TRBJ2-1; CDR3 length: 15; CDR3 protein: CASSVASGSNNEQFF
V gene: TRBV7-9; D gene: NA; J gene: TRBJ2-5; CDR3 length: 14; CDR3 protein: CASSLVLVGETQYF
V gene: TRBV4-2; D gene: NA; J gene: TRBJ2-2; CDR3 length: 16; CDR3 protein: CASSLLEGGGTGELFF
V gene: TRBV9; D gene: TRBD2; J gene: TRBJ2-5; CDR3 length: 15; CDR3 protein: CASSSVAGGHETQYF
V gene: TRBV4-1; D gene: NA; J gene: TRBJ1-3; CDR3 length: 15; CDR3 protein: CASSQVAGARNTIYF
V gene: TRBV2; D gene: NA; J gene: TRBJ1-2; CDR3 length: 14; CDR3 protein: CASNEGEIGYGYTF
V gene: TRBV21-1; D gene: NA; J gene: TRBJ2-7; CDR3 length: 17; CDR3 protein: CASSNNSRGCTSYEQYF
V gene: TRBV7-9; D gene: NA; J gene: TRBJ2-7; CDR3 length: 15; CDR3 protein: CASSARTGKVYEQYF
V gene: TRBV5-4; D gene: TRBD2; J gene: TRBJ2-7; CDR3 length: 15; CDR3 protein: CASSEGLAGVYEQYF
V gene: TRBV5-8; D gene: TRBD2; J gene: TRBJ2-3; CDR3 length: 16; CDR3 protein: CASSRHGGVSTDTQYF
V gene: TRBV7-6; D gene: TRBD2; J gene: TRBJ2-2; CDR3 length: 17; CDR3 protein: CASSSYLAGVNTGELFF
V gene: TRBV4-3; D gene: NA; J gene: TRBJ2-1; CDR3 length: 17; CDR3 protein: CASSQDGSLRGYNEQFF
V gene: TRBV6-5; D gene: NA; J gene: TRBJ2-3; CDR3 length: 15; CDR3 protein: CASSYKIQGTDTQYF
V gene: TRBV5-4; D gene: NA; J gene: TRBJ2-1; CDR3 length: 15; CDR3 protein: CASSLSVGAGDEQFF
V gene: TRBV4-1; D gene: NA; J gene: TRBJ2-1; CDR3 length: 17; CDR3 protein: CASSQELGQALRGEQFF
V gene: TRBV14; D gene: TRBD2; J gene: TRBJ2-2; CDR3 length: 15; CDR3 protein: CASSLLAGGAGELFF
V gene: TRBV7-6; D gene: TRBD1; J gene: TRBJ2-7; CDR3 length: 14; CDR3 protein: CASSSGQGMDEQYF
V gene: TRBV10-3; D gene: TRBD1; J gene: TRBJ1-1; CDR3 length: 17; CDR3 protein: CAISGDRGYEMNTEAFF
V gene: TRBV5-6; D gene: TRBD1; J gene: TRBJ2-1; CDR3 length: 14; CDR3 protein: CASSPGQGEDEQFF
V gene: TRBV28; D gene: TRBD1; J gene: TRBJ2-5; CDR3 length: 16; CDR3 protein: CASSSHGQGGGETQYF
V gene: TRBV19; D gene: TRBD2; J gene: TRBJ2-5; CDR3 length: 13; CDR3 protein: CASRSGGMETQYF
V gene: TRBV30; D gene: TRBD1; J gene: TRBJ2-7; CDR3 length: 13; CDR3 protein: CAWRDRGGDEQYF
V gene: TRBV14; D gene: TRBD1; J gene: TRBJ1-2; CDR3 length: 17; CDR3 protein: CASSQGSMDRAGDGYTF
V gene: TRBV10-1; D gene: TRBD2; J gene: TRBJ2-1; CDR3 length: 14; CDR3 protein: CARRLAGIYNEQFF
V gene: TRBV28; D gene: NA; J gene: TRBJ2-2; CDR3 length: 17; CDR3 protein: CASSHRPTAANTGELFF
V gene: TRBV27; D gene: NA; J gene: TRBJ2-1; CDR3 length: 15; CDR3 protein: CASSFDRQTYNEQFF
V gene: TRBV5-8; D gene: NA; J gene: TRBJ1-2; CDR3 length: 14; CDR3 protein: CASSRQRIGYGYTF
V gene: TRBV10-2; D gene: NA; J gene: TRBJ2-2; CDR3 length: 14; CDR3 protein: CASSETGYTGELFF
V gene: TRBV15; D gene: TRBD2; J gene: TRBJ2-1; CDR3 length: 15; CDR3 protein: CATSSGGSEPNEQFF
V gene: TRBV5-4; D gene: NA; J gene: TRBJ2-7; CDR3 length: 14; CDR3 protein: CASSLTGPSYEQYF
V gene: TRBV2; D gene: TRBD2; J gene: TRBJ2-3; CDR3 length: 15; CDR3 protein: CASSQTSGGRDTQYF
V gene: TRBV6-5; D gene: TRBD1; J gene: TRBJ2-1; CDR3 length: 14; CDR3 protein: CASSYSDRYNEQFF
V gene: TRBV6-4; D gene: TRBD2; J gene: TRBJ2-1; CDR3 length: 15; CDR3 protein: CASSDASGTNNEQFF
V gene: TRBV10-2; D gene: NA; J gene: TRBJ2-7; CDR3 length: 13; CDR3 protein: CASSAAEFYEQYF
V gene: TRBV7-3; D gene: NA; J gene: TRBJ1-1; CDR3 length: 13; CDR3 protein: CASSHFLNTEAFF
V gene: TRBV4-1; D gene: TRBD2; J gene: TRBJ2-7; CDR3 length: 15; CDR3 protein: CASSQTSGSYYEQYF
V gene: TRBV7-9; D gene: TRBD1; J gene: TRBJ2-2; CDR3 length: 16; CDR3 protein: CASSPKGTGDTGELFF
V gene: TRBV19; D gene: TRBD2; J gene: TRBJ2-3; CDR3 length: 16; CDR3 protein: CASSINLAGPTDTQYF